Below, 16 T cell receptor beta chains from the same sample are listed, as sequenced in a study of vaccination effects on CD4 cells after COVID-19. No antigen has been identified for these receptors. Data came from immunoSEQ multiplex PCR; TCRdb stores just in-frame clones and leaves some out. The table shows 40,000 to 55,000 clones, with around 70% occurring only once. Cells that had been cultured for 10 days were the source of isolated CD4+ T cells. This sample comprised CD4+ T cells from PBMCs cultured without peptide, obtained before COVID-19 vaccination. Receptor source: a human donor who had a prior SARS-CoV-2 infection.

V is TRBV27 and J is TRBJ2-7; D gene ambiguous. Germline CDR1 reads MNHEY; CDR2 reads SMNVEV (reference sequence). The ends were cut back, 3 bases at V and 6 bases at J, with 9 bases in the middle. The CDR3 totals 12 residues. This CDR3 reads CASSFLTGEQYF. The CDR3 nucleotides are TGTGCCAGCAGTTTCTTGACGGGCGAGCAGTACTTC.

The chain joins TRBV11-3 to TRBJ2-1; 7 nucleotides align to TRBD2. Germline loops: CDR1 SGHNT, CDR2 YENEEA. Trimming took 3 bases from V and 9 from J; bases not matched to a gene: 5. The length of the CDR3 is 13 residues. Here the CDR3 reads CASSLRELGEQFF. CDR3 coding DNA: TGTGCCAGCAGCTTGCGGGAGTTAGGTGAGCAGTTCTTC.

The chain employs TRBV15 and TRBJ1-1; 10 nucleotides align to TRBD1. Germline CDR1 is LNHNV and CDR2 is YYDKDF (reference sequence). Trimming took 0 bases from V and 7 from J; bases not matched to a gene: 5. The CDR3 has 15 amino acids. The CDR3 sequence: CATSRDGGDRGEAFF. CDR3 DNA sequence: TGTGCCACCAGCAGAGATGGTGGGGACAGGGGTGAAGCTTTCTTT.

V gene TRBV30 combines with J gene TRBJ2-6, with 7 bases fitting TRBD2. This CDR3 has 13 amino acids. Germline CDR1 is GTSNPN and CDR2 is SVGIG (reference sequence). V dropped 8 bases and J dropped 0; count of bases not matched to a gene: 1. CDR3: CARGSSGANVLTF. The CDR3 region has the DNA TGTGCCCGCGGGAGCTCTGGGGCCAACGTCCTGACTTTC.

This clone has a single count. The V gene is TRBV18, the J gene TRBJ1-3; D call uncertain. With 4 bases removed from V and 0 bases from J, the gap between germline ends came to 16 bases. The CDR3 extends over 17 amino acids. From germline, CDR1 is KGHSH and CDR2 LQKENI. The CDR3 DNA reads TGTGCCAGCTCACAAACCAAGGGCGGCTCCTCTGGAAACACCATATATTTT. This gives the protein CASSQTKGGSSGNTIYF.

The chain couples TRBV5-4 to TRBJ2-5; no clear D gene. V was pared by 0 bases and J by 4 bases, with 7 bases between. CDR3 size: 13 residues. Germline V gives CDR1 SGHNT, CDR2 YYREEE (reference sequence). The CDR3: CASSLGRSETQYF. The CDR3 DNA reads as TGTGCCAGCAGCTTGGGCAGGTCAGAGACCCAGTACTTC.

This clone was seen only a few times. Compared with germline, one end of the junction differs, possibly owing to a read error. This chain connects TRBV2 to TRBJ1-2, with 11 bases matching TRBD1. The CDR3 is 12 residues long. Germline V lookup: CDR1 SNHLY, CDR2 FYNNEI. CDR3 DNA: TGTGCCAGCAGCGCGGACAGGGGGCGCGGTATCTTC. It specifies CASSADRGRGIF. Variable domain in full (rest from reference TRBV2 and TRBJ1-2): EPEVTQTPSHQVTQMGQEVILRCVPISNHLYFYWYRQILGQKVEFLVSFYNNEISEKSEIFDDQFSVERPDGSNFTLKIRSTKLEDSAMYFCASSADRGRGIFGSGTRLTVV.

The chain recombines TRBV20-1 with TRBJ2-1; unclear D gene. This CDR3 comprises 11 residues. Germline CDR1 reads DFQATT; CDR2 reads SNEGSKA (reference sequence). The germline V and J ends were trimmed by 2 bases and 15 bases, with 14 bases remaining between them. The CDR3 bases are TGCAGTGCTAGATCCAAAGCCCGCCCGTTCTTC. Protein product: CSARSKARPFF.

This chain connects TRBV7-9 to TRBJ1-4; 10 bases are a match to TRBD1. Germline CDR1 is SEHNR and CDR2 is FQNEAQ (reference sequence). The CDR3 is made up of 17 amino acids. The V gene end was trimmed by 1 base and the J gene end by 7 bases; junction bases not matched to a gene: 9. For the CDR3, the DNA is TGTGCCAGCAGCTTAGGGTCCCTTGGGACAGGGGCTGAAAAACTGTTTTTT. Translating it yields CASSLGSLGTGAEKLFF.

The genes are TRBV10-3 and TRBJ2-7; the match to TRBD2 covers 8 bases. The length of the CDR3 is 15 residues. The trim removed 4 bases at V and 5 bases at J, leaving 10 bases unmatched. Germline assignment: CDR1 ENHRY and CDR2 SYGVKD. CDR3 DNA sequence: TGTGCCATCAGTGCAGACCGGGGGGGCGGAAACGAGCAGTACTTC. This encodes CAISADRGGGNEQYF.

Here the CDR3 DNA reads TGTGCCAGCAGCCGTAAACTCAGGTTCCCGGGGACTGAAGCTTTCTTT. Translated, it gives CASSRKLRFPGTEAFF. This sequence joins TRBV7-2 and TRBJ1-1, with D hard to call. V was pared by 5 bases and J by 5 bases, with 21 bases between. The CDR3 contains 16 residues. CDR1 and CDR2 (germline): SGHTA, FQGNSA.

The rearrangement links TRBV6-5 to TRBJ1-2; a weak D match, TRBD1 (5 bases). V was pared by 6 bases and J by 8 bases, with 19 bases between. CDR1 and CDR2 from the germline V gene are MNHEY and SVGAGI. The CDR3 contains 14 residues. The CDR3 here is CASRPDRNLGGYTF. The DNA for the CDR3 is TGTGCCAGCAGACCTGACAGAAACCTGGGAGGCTACACCTTC.

V is TRBV12-3 or TRBV12-4 and J is TRBJ1-5; D gene ambiguous. V lost 3 bases to trimming and J lost 5 bases, with 8 bases between them. The CDR3 is made up of 13 amino acids. This CDR3 is CASSFFGDQPQHF. In DNA, the CDR3 is TGTGCCAGCAGTTTCTTCGGTGATCAGCCCCAGCATTTT.

Only one count was recorded for this clone. The chain joins TRBV11-3 to TRBJ2-6; TRBD1 or TRBD2 may be the D gene (5 bases each). Looked up from germline, CDR1 is SGHNT and CDR2 is YENEEA. V was pared by 8 bases and J by 2 bases, with 13 bases between. The CDR3 contains 15 residues. Here the CDR3 reads CASSRGGTGANVLTF. CDR3 coding DNA: TGTGCCAGCTCACGTGGGGGAACTGGGGCCAACGTCCTGACTTTC.

The chain recombines TRBV5-1 with TRBJ1-4; 9 bases map to TRBD1. CDR3 length equals 15 residues. The V and J ends lost 0 bases and 8 bases, in that order; junction bases with no gene match: 5. Germline V gives CDR1 SGHRS, CDR2 YFSETQ. The CDR3 protein is CASSLATGGSEKLFF. In nucleotides, the CDR3 is TGCGCCAGCAGCTTGGCCACAGGGGGCTCGGAAAAACTGTTTTTT. The whole variable domain, remainder taken from reference TRBV5-1 and TRBJ1-4, is KAGVTQTPRYLIKTRGQQVTLSCSPISGHRSVSWYQQTPGQGLQFLFEYFSETQRNKGNFPGRFSGRQFSNSRSEMNVSTLELGDSALYLCASSLATGGSEKLFFGSGTQLSVL.

This clone was picked up a small number of times. The genes are TRBV5-6 and TRBJ1-2, with D perhaps matching TRBD1 (6 bases). Germline V gene lookup returns CDR1 SGHDT and CDR2 YYEEEE. The CDR3 extends over 13 amino acids. V was trimmed by 2 bases and J by 4 bases, leaving 9 bases between them. CDR3 region: CASSLTGIYGYTF. The CDR3 DNA reads as TGTGCCAGCAGCTTAACAGGGATCTATGGCTACACCTTC. The full variable domain, its missing parts supplied by reference TRBV5-6 and TRBJ1-2, is DAGVTQSPTHLIKTRGQQVTLRCSPKSGHDTVSWYQQALGQGPQFIFQYYEEEERQRGNFPDRFSGHQFPNYSSELNVNALLLGDSALYLCASSLTGIYGYTFGSGTRLTVV.